The source of this T cell receptor (beta chain) is a study of T cell repertoires in cytomegalovirus infection. Looking at the study overall: Used in the study were CMV epitopes, some recently identified and HLA-C-restricted, others well-studied and HLA-B-restricted. Both CMV infection and a matching HLA type were indicated by public TCR beta signatures.

Study-wide results and limits: Carriage of CMV together with the relevant HLA was identifiable through cumulative public TCR beta family frequency. Ex vivo, HLA-C-restricted CMV-specific TCR beta clonotypes prevailed over the rest of the response.

TCRdb passed the reads through MiXCR, listing each CDR3 protein once. This sample has 150,000 to 200,000 distinct CDR3 sequences, with about 20% found just once. A few counts support this clonotype. Its cognate antigen is unknown. V was pared by 4 bases and J by 0 bases, with 18 bases between. The germline CDR1 and CDR2 sequences are SGHTA and FQGNSA. The CDR3 loop spans 17 amino acids. Sequenced material: CD8+ T cells from cultured PBMCs, taken from culture after CMV antigen stimulation. The V call is TRBV7-2, the J call TRBJ2-5; possibly TRBD2 for D (7 bases). The clonotype comes from a human donor in good health (CMV status not recorded). Some clones in this sample may be carry-over from other donors' samples. The CDR3 reads CASSSRGGVLYQETQYF. The CDR3 region has the DNA TGTGCCAGCAGCTCGAGGGGGGGGGTATTGTACCAAGAGACCCAGTACTTC.